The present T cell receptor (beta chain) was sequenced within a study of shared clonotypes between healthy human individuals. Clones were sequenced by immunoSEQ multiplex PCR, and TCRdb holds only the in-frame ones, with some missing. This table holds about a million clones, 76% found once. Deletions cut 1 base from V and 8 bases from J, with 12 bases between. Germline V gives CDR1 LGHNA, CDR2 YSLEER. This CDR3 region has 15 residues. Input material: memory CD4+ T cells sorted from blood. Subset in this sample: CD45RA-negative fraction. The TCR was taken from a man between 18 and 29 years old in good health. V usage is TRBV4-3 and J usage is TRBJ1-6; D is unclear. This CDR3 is CASSQANTGHSPLHF. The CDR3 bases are TGCGCCAGCAGCCAAGCTAACACGGGTCATTCACCCCTCCACTTT.